This is a list of T cell receptor beta chains from one sample in a study of blood T cell repertoires in COVID-19. The assay was immunoSEQ multiplex PCR, and TCRdb's table has in-frame clones only and misses some. Of over 200,000 clones in the sample, 70% to 80% were seen once. Material: peripheral blood. Receptor source: a woman of 80 years or more with acute or convalescent COVID-19. Each CDR3 is given with its conserved first and last residue. The order of the fields is D gene, clone size, V gene, CDR3 length, J gene, CDR3 DNA, CDR3 protein. The D gene is left open where the match is weak. The size entry is marked missing in some rows and otherwise reads once, few, many or a size class.

D: -
size: -
V: TRBV3-1/TRBV3-2
length: 15
J: TRBJ2-7
DNA: TGTGCCAGCAGTCCGACCGGGACAATATACTACGAGCAGTACTTC
CDR3: CASSPTGTIYYEQYF

D: TRBD1
size: -
V: TRBV2
length: 14
J: TRBJ2-7
DNA: TGTGCCAGCACGAGGACAGGGTCCTCCTACGAGCAGTACTTC
CDR3: CASTRTGSSYEQYF

D: -
size: many
V: TRBV10-3
length: 11
J: TRBJ2-3
DNA: TGTGCCATCAGTCAGCGAGACACGCAGTATTTT
CDR3: CAISQRDTQYF

D: -
size: -
V: TRBV9
length: 16
J: TRBJ2-3
DNA: TGTGCCAGCAGCGGGGAGCGGCAAGAATGGGCAGATACGCAGTATTTT
CDR3: CASSGERQEWADTQYF

D: TRBD2
size: -
V: TRBV12-3/TRBV12-4
length: 13
J: TRBJ2-7
DNA: TGTGCCAGCAGTTTGCTCGGGGGGTACGAGCAGTACTTC
CDR3: CASSLLGGYEQYF

D: TRBD1
size: once
V: TRBV6-5
length: 14
J: TRBJ1-1
DNA: TGTGCCAGCAGCCGGACAGGGGGCCGGACTGAAGCTTTCTTT
CDR3: CASSRTGGRTEAFF

D: TRBD2
size: -
V: TRBV4-3
length: 16
J: TRBJ2-5
DNA: TGCGCCAGCAGCCAAGATCGGGGGGGGGCTGGAGAGACCCAGTACTTC
CDR3: CASSQDRGGAGETQYF

D: -
size: -
V: TRBV23-1
length: 12
J: TRBJ1-1
DNA: TGCGCCAGCAGGACAGTGAACACTGAAGCTTTCTTT
CDR3: CASRTVNTEAFF

D: TRBD2
size: many
V: TRBV6-4
length: 15
J: TRBJ2-1
DNA: TGTGCCAGCAGTACGGGAGGGCTCTTTGCGGGTGAGCAGTTCTTC
CDR3: CASSTGGLFAGEQFF

D: -
size: -
V: TRBV15
length: 15
J: TRBJ1-5
DNA: TGTGCCACCAGCAGAGATGGAACAGACAATCAGCCCCAGCATTTT
CDR3: CATSRDGTDNQPQHF

D: TRBD2
size: few
V: TRBV3-1/TRBV3-2
length: 15
J: TRBJ2-7
DNA: TGTGCCAGCAGCCTCGGTTCTAGCGGCTCCTACGAGCAGTACTTC
CDR3: CASSLGSSGSYEQYF

D: -
size: -
V: TRBV7-9
length: 14
J: TRBJ2-2
DNA: TGTGCCAGCAGGTCGACAGGGAACACCGGGGAGCTGTTTTTT
CDR3: CASRSTGNTGELFF

D: TRBD1
size: -
V: TRBV11-2
length: 16
J: TRBJ2-3
DNA: TGTGCCAGCAGCCGGAGACAGGGTATGGACACAGATACGCAGTATTTT
CDR3: CASSRRQGMDTDTQYF

D: -
size: -
V: TRBV18
length: 11
J: TRBJ2-1
DNA: TGTGCCAGCTCTCCTAACAATGAGCAGTTCTTC
CDR3: CASSPNNEQFF

D: -
size: once
V: TRBV18
length: 15
J: TRBJ2-1
DNA: TGTGCCAGCTCACCCCAGCGGGTGACCTACAATGAGCAGTTCTTC
CDR3: CASSPQRVTYNEQFF

D: -
size: -
V: TRBV3-1/TRBV3-2
length: 16
J: TRBJ2-7
DNA: TGTGCCAGCAGTCAGGGGGTCGGACTAGCCAACTACGAGCAGTACTTC
CDR3: CASSQGVGLANYEQYF

D: -
size: few
V: TRBV6-1
length: 14
J: TRBJ1-2
DNA: TGTGCCAGCAGTGAAGCGGGGAGTTCTCGTGGCTACACCTTC
CDR3: CASSEAGSSRGYTF

D: -
size: -
V: TRBV5-4
length: 14
J: TRBJ1-2
DNA: TGTGCCAGCAGCTTCCGGGACTTAAACTATGGCTACACCTTC
CDR3: CASSFRDLNYGYTF

D: TRBD2
size: many
V: TRBV6-1
length: 19
J: TRBJ2-7
DNA: TGTGCCAGCAGTGATCCCTCCGGACTAGCGGGGACGAAAGTAGGCGAGCAGTACTTC
CDR3: CASSDPSGLAGTKVGEQYF

D: -
size: -
V: TRBV9
length: 15
J: TRBJ1-1
DNA: TGTGCCAGCAGCGTAGCTCAGGGGAGGGACACTGAAGCTTTCTTT
CDR3: CASSVAQGRDTEAFF

D: -
size: once
V: TRBV14
length: 12
J: TRBJ1-6
DNA: TGTGCCAGCAGCCAAGCGGGGGGCCCCCTCCACTTT
CDR3: CASSQAGGPLHF

D: -
size: -
V: TRBV7-2
length: 16
J: TRBJ1-3
DNA: TGTGCCAGCAGCTTAGGTCCGTTAGGGGCCGGAAACACCATATATTTT
CDR3: CASSLGPLGAGNTIYF

D: TRBD1
size: -
V: TRBV6-5
length: 15
J: TRBJ2-7
DNA: TGTGCCAGCAGTAGAACCCTGACAGGGGGCGGGGAGCAGTACTTC
CDR3: CASSRTLTGGGEQYF

D: -
size: -
V: TRBV6-1
length: 14
J: TRBJ1-2
DNA: TGTGCCAGCTCGACTCCAACAGGGTCGAATGGCTACACCTTC
CDR3: CASSTPTGSNGYTF

D: TRBD2
size: once
V: TRBV10-2
length: 15
J: TRBJ2-1
DNA: TGCGCCAGCAGCGCACTAGCGGGAGATTACAATGAGCAGTTCTTC
CDR3: CASSALAGDYNEQFF

D: TRBD1
size: -
V: TRBV2
length: 13
J: TRBJ1-5
DNA: TGTGCCAGCCGGGGACAGGGATATCAGCCCCAGCATTTT
CDR3: CASRGQGYQPQHF

D: TRBD2
size: few
V: TRBV19
length: 18
J: TRBJ2-5
DNA: TGTGCCAGTAGTATCCATAGGGCGACTAGCGGGAGACAAGAGACCCAGTACTTC
CDR3: CASSIHRATSGRQETQYF

D: -
size: -
V: TRBV7-8
length: 13
J: TRBJ1-2
DNA: TGTGCCAGCAGCTTAGGGCAGTCCCATGGCTACACCTTC
CDR3: CASSLGQSHGYTF

D: TRBD1
size: -
V: TRBV5-4
length: 14
J: TRBJ2-5
DNA: TGTGCCAGCAGCTTGGGACAGGGAAAAGAGACCCAGTACTTC
CDR3: CASSLGQGKETQYF

D: TRBD1
size: -
V: TRBV5-6
length: 13
J: TRBJ1-1
DNA: TGTGCCAGTATGGGACAGATGAACACTGAAGCTTTCTTT
CDR3: CASMGQMNTEAFF

D: -
size: -
V: TRBV27
length: 13
J: TRBJ2-7
DNA: TGTGCCAGCAGCAGACAGCACAATTACGAGCAGTACTTC
CDR3: CASSRQHNYEQYF

D: -
size: -
V: TRBV25-1
length: 15
J: TRBJ1-1
DNA: TGTGCCAGCAGTGACGCGACAGGAGCCAGGATTGAAGCTTTCTTT
CDR3: CASSDATGARIEAFF

D: TRBD2
size: few
V: TRBV7-6
length: 12
J: TRBJ2-7
DNA: TGTGCCAGCAGCGCGGGGGGGCCCTCGTTGTACTTC
CDR3: CASSAGGPSLYF

D: -
size: -
V: TRBV3-1/TRBV3-2
length: 15
J: TRBJ1-1
DNA: TGTGCCAGCAGCCCCCGAGGCAGGGTGAGCACTGAAGCTTTCTTT
CDR3: CASSPRGRVSTEAFF

D: TRBD1
size: -
V: TRBV7-2
length: 15
J: TRBJ1-1
DNA: TGTGCCAGCAGCGTGCGACAGGGCCCTAACACTGAAGCTTTCTTT
CDR3: CASSVRQGPNTEAFF

D: -
size: -
V: TRBV24-1
length: 13
J: TRBJ2-1
DNA: TGTGCCACCAGCGAGGGGGGGAGGAATGAGCAGTTCTTC
CDR3: CATSEGGRNEQFF

D: -
size: -
V: TRBV20-1
length: 12
J: TRBJ1-2
DNA: TGCAGTGCTAGTATGGGGAGGGATGGCTACACCTTC
CDR3: CSASMGRDGYTF

D: -
size: -
V: TRBV4-2
length: 13
J: TRBJ2-3
DNA: TGTGCCAGCAGCCAAGATCGGGGAGATACGCAGTATTTT
CDR3: CASSQDRGDTQYF

D: TRBD2
size: -
V: TRBV4-2
length: 15
J: TRBJ2-3
DNA: TGTGCCAGCAGCCGGACTAGCGCCTTCACAGATACGCAGTATTTT
CDR3: CASSRTSAFTDTQYF

D: TRBD2
size: -
V: TRBV3-1/TRBV3-2
length: 15
J: TRBJ2-5
DNA: TGTGCCAGCAGCCTAGCTAGCGGGGGGGCAGGGACCCAGTACTTC
CDR3: CASSLASGGAGTQYF

D: -
size: -
V: TRBV7-2
length: 14
J: TRBJ1-1
DNA: TGTGCCAGCAGCTTAGCTAGCGCGAACACTGAAGCTTTCTTT
CDR3: CASSLASANTEAFF

D: TRBD1
size: -
V: TRBV18
length: 14
J: TRBJ2-5
DNA: TGTGCCAGCTCACCTATCGACAGGGTAGAGACCCAGTACTTC
CDR3: CASSPIDRVETQYF

D: -
size: -
V: TRBV4-3
length: 15
J: TRBJ1-2
DNA: TGCGCCAGCAGCCAAGATCTCCAGGGTGGATATGGCTACACCTTC
CDR3: CASSQDLQGGYGYTF

D: -
size: -
V: TRBV3-1/TRBV3-2
length: 12
J: TRBJ2-1
DNA: TGTGCCAGCAGCCAAGCAGGGTATGAGCAGTTCTTC
CDR3: CASSQAGYEQFF

D: TRBD1
size: -
V: TRBV25-1
length: 16
J: TRBJ1-6
DNA: TGTGCCAGCAGTCCCCGGACAGGGGCGAACAATTCACCCCTCCACTTT
CDR3: CASSPRTGANNSPLHF

D: TRBD1
size: -
V: TRBV28
length: 13
J: TRBJ1-2
DNA: TGTGCCAGCAGCGTCAGGGGGCCCTATGGCTACACCTTC
CDR3: CASSVRGPYGYTF

D: -
size: few
V: TRBV25-1
length: 14
J: TRBJ1-6
DNA: TGTGCCAGCAGTGAACGTGGCAGGGGCTCACCCCTCCACTTT
CDR3: CASSERGRGSPLHF

D: TRBD1
size: -
V: TRBV14
length: 14
J: TRBJ1-5
DNA: TGTGCCAGCAGCCAGGGACAGAACAATCAGCCCCAGCATTTT
CDR3: CASSQGQNNQPQHF

D: -
size: -
V: TRBV5-1
length: 15
J: TRBJ1-1
DNA: TGCGCCAGCAGCCGGCTTGGACATACGAACACTGAAGCTTTCTTT
CDR3: CASSRLGHTNTEAFF

D: -
size: few
V: TRBV2
length: 13
J: TRBJ1-3
DNA: TGTGCCAGCACGGGACTCTCTGGAAACACCATATATTTT
CDR3: CASTGLSGNTIYF